Included here is one T cell receptor beta chain sequence, with context. Its antigen is currently unknown. Without the conserved terminal phenylalanine or tryptophan, this CDR3 likely stems from a read error. The DNA is omitted, as the CDR3 cannot be located on it reliably, and the CDR3 follows TCRdb's listing. The source of the sample is a study of T cell responses to AZD1222 COVID-19 vaccine. The study, taken as a whole, reports: Among vaccine-associated CD4 TCRs, coverage spanned spike, with dominance at 160-218 and 743-854. Clonal diversity was possibly underestimated, and white British individuals and females predominated among donors. In the spike-specific TCR repertoire, nearly half reportedly target unmutated variant regions. No repertoire was sampled before or during the peak T cell response, only after it.

Only in-frame clones appear in the TCRdb table, and some are missing; sequencing was by immunoSEQ multiplex PCR. The sample includes about 140,000 clones, around 88% of them seen just once. This material consisted of peripheral blood, taken on day 0 of AZD1222 vaccination. The TCR comes from an adult in good health.

The CDR3 loop is CATSGEPRED. The rearrangement joins TRBV24-1 to TRBJ1-4. Germline CDR1 KGHDR, CDR2 SFDVKD. Including both end residues, the CDR3 is 10 amino acids long.